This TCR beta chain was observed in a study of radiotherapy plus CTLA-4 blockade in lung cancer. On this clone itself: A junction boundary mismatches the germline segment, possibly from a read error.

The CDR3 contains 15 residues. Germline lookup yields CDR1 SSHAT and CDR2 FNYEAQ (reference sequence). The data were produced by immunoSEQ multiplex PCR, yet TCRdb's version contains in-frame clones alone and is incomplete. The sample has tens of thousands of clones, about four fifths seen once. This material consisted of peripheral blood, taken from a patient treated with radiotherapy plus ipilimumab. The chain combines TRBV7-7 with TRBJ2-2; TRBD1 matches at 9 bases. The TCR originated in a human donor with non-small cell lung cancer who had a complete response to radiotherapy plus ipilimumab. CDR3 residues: CASSLAGQGSGELFF. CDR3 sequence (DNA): TGTGCTAGCAGCTTAGCCGGACAGGGGAGCGGGGAGCTGTTTTTT.